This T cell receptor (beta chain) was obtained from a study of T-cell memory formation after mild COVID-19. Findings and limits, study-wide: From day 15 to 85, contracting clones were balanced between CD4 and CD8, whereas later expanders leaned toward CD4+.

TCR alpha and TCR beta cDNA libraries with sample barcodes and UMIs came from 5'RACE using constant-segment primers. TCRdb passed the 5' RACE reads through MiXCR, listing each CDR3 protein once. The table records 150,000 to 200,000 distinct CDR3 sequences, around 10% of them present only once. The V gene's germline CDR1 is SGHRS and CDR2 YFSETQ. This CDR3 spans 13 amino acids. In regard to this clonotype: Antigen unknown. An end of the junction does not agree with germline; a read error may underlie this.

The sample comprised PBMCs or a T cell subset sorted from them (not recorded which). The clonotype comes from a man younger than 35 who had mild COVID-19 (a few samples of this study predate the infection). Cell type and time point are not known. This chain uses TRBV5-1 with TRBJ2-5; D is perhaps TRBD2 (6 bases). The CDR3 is CASTRTEGETQYF. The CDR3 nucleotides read TGCGCCAGCACTCGGACGGAGGGAGAGACACAGTACTTC.